The 7 T cell receptor beta chains listed next were all sequenced from one sample in a study of esophageal squamous cell carcinoma under preoperative chemotherapy (dated by TCRdb to 2016 to 2018). In light of the paper, this sample's time point label describes: before preoperative PTX-NDP chemotherapy. Library generation was performed with PCR. The sequencer listed for this sample is HiSeq X Ten. The public reads were reanalyzed by TCRdb: fastp trimming at Q25, MiXCR alignment, in-frame beta chains only. Rows are unified per CDR3 protein, each entry keeping the most common DNA and genes. The sample records about 30,000 distinct CDR3 sequences, 45% to 55% of which are singletons. The ten top clones hold 10% to 15% of the sample. This sample was obtained from a patient given preoperative chemotherapy. Every receptor here comes from a human donor with esophageal squamous cell carcinoma. The donor label of this sample is uncertain.

The chain joins TRBV11-2 to TRBJ2-1; 7 nucleotides match TRBD1. The CDR3 runs to 14 residues. Germline V lookup: CDR1 SGHAT, CDR2 FQNNGV. Losses at the gene ends were 11 bases for V and 5 bases for J; bases not matched to a gene: 12. CDR3 sequence: CAGEGGSAHNEQFF. CDR3 DNA: TGTGCCGGGGAAGGGGGCTCGGCACACAATGAGCAGTTCTTC.

V usage is TRBV7-2 and J usage is TRBJ2-1, with 10 bases fitting TRBD2. Germline-derived CDR1 and CDR2 are SGHTA and FQGNSA. The CDR3 covers 15 residues. V shed 2 bases, J shed 8 bases, and the junction held 6 bases outside the gene matches. CDR3 bases: TGTGCCAGCAGCTTATCTAGCGGGAGCGTCCATGAGCAGTTCTTC. Translating gives CASSLSSGSVHEQFF.

This rearrangement joins TRBV7-9 to TRBJ2-4; D may be TRBD1 or TRBD2 (5 bases each). The V and J ends lost 5 bases and 12 bases respectively, with 26 bases between them. Germline V gives CDR1 SEHNR, CDR2 FQNEAQ (reference sequence). The CDR3 is 16 amino acids. CDR3 sequence: CASSGPGLRAIDTQYF. Written as DNA, the CDR3 is TGTGCCAGCAGCGGACCGGGGCTGAGAGCCATTGATACTCAGTACTTC.

This rearrangement joins TRBV7-2 to TRBJ2-1; tentatively, D is TRBD1 or TRBD2 (5 bases each). Germline CDR1 is SGHTA and CDR2 is FQGNSA. V dropped 5 bases and J dropped 6 bases, with 11 bases sitting between them. The CDR3 loop spans 13 amino acids. Here the CDR3 DNA reads TGTGCCAGCAGCCCCCCGGGACCCAATGAGCAGTTCTTC. This gives the protein CASSPPGPNEQFF. Using reference TRBV7-2 and TRBJ2-1 for the parts outside the CDR3, the full variable domain is GAGVSQSPSNKVTEKGKDVELRCDPISGHTALYWYRQSLGQGLEFLIYFQGNSAPDKSGLPSDRFSAERTGGSVSTLTIQRTQQEDSAVYLCASSPPGPNEQFFGPGTRLTVL.

Many counts were recorded for this clonotype. With a much larger clone just one base away, this may be a read error. The CDR3 DNA reads TGTGCCAGCAGTCCGTTAGACGGCGCCTCCTACAATGAGCAGTACTTC. The encoded protein is CASSPLDGASYNEQYF. The gene calls are TRBV12-3 or TRBV12-4 and TRBJ2-1, with D unclear. The J call is uncertain, as TRBJ2-7 better fits the DNA end. This CDR3 has 16 amino acids.

On this clonotype itself: The CDR3 carries no conserved terminal phenylalanine or tryptophan, so it likely arises from a read error. It is unclear where the CDR3 begins or ends on the DNA, so no DNA is shown, and the CDR3 is as TCRdb lists it. The rearrangement links TRBV7-6 to TRBJ2-7; the table's TRBD2 call for D was not verified on the DNA. The germline V gene encodes CDR1 SGHVS and CDR2 FNYEAQ. From its first to its last residue, the CDR3 has 13 amino acids. CDR3 sequence: CASSPVISGGRGP.

In the case of this clonotype: Given the absence of the conserved phenylalanine or tryptophan at the CDR3 end, a read error is likely. The chain couples TRBV7-8 to TRBJ2-5; possible D gene TRBD2, 6 bases. The germline V gene encodes CDR1 SGHVS and CDR2 FQNEAQ. The CDR3 totals 13 residues. This CDR3 reads CVGGKGYGASQYS. CDR3 nucleotides: TGTGTTGGCGGGAAGGGATATGGAGCGTCCCAGTACTCC.